The clone carrying this TCR beta chain was detected many times. The sample is drawn from a study of human T cells and chemical hapten exposure. TCRdb reanalysed the RACE reads using MiXCR and keeps one entry per CDR3 protein. The table shows a few hundred thousand distinct CDR3 sequences, with roughly 6% occurring only once. Noted time point: pre-sensitization, week 0. Treatment given: therapeutic diphenylcyclopropenone sensitization with weekly scalp DPC. The source is a woman younger than 35 with alopecia areata. Some clones in this sample may be carry-over from other donors' samples. The material was whole blood, obtained in connection with sensitization to the hapten diphenylcyclopropenone (DPC).

The CDR3: CSARDPNRDPINQPQHF. The CDR3 DNA sequence: TGCAGTGCTAGAGATCCCAACAGGGACCCAATTAATCAGCCCCAGCATTTT. The chain combines TRBV20-1 with TRBJ1-5; D is perhaps TRBD1 (6 bases). The CDR3 has 17 amino acids. Per the germline V gene, CDR1 is DFQATT and CDR2 is SNEGSKA (reference sequence). Trimming pared 0 bases from V and 4 bases from J, leaving 19 bases between.